These 14 T cell receptor beta chains originate from one sample sequenced in a study of blood T cell repertoires in COVID-19. Assay: immunoSEQ multiplex PCR; the TCRdb copy retains only in-frame clones and omits some. The table includes 300,000 to 400,000 clones, roughly 88% detected once. The sample consisted of peripheral blood. These receptors came from a woman aged 45-60 years with active or convalescent COVID-19.

The chain recombines TRBV27 with TRBJ2-7; TRBD2 agrees at 7 bases. CDR3 size: 14 residues. Germline lookup yields CDR1 MNHEY and CDR2 SMNVEV (reference sequence). V shed 6 bases and J 7 bases; nucleotides not matched to a gene: 12. The CDR3 bases are TGTGCCAGCAGCAGAAGCGGGAACGTGAAAGAGCAGTACTTC. As protein: CASSRSGNVKEQYF.

This chain joins TRBV6-2 or TRBV6-3 and TRBJ2-4, with unresolved D. The germline V and J ends were trimmed by 5 bases and 7 bases, with 9 bases remaining between them. The germline V gene has CDR1 MNHEY and CDR2 SVGEGT. This CDR3 region has 12 residues. The CDR3 coding sequence is TGTGCCAGCAGTCGAGAATGGAACATTCAGTACTTC. Encoded protein: CASSREWNIQYF.

The rearrangement uses TRBV28 and TRBJ1-5, with D possibly being TRBD1 (5 bases). In germline, CDR1 is MDHEN, CDR2 SYDVKM. The CDR3 runs 14 residues. V lost 11 bases and J lost 3, with 17 bases in between. Here the CDR3 DNA reads TGTGCCCGACTGGGACTCACCATCAATCAGCCCCAGCATTTT. Residues: CARLGLTINQPQHF.

This chain uses TRBV18 with TRBJ1-1, with 10 nucleotides matching TRBD1. Germline assignment: CDR1 KGHSH and CDR2 LQKENI. Losses at the gene ends were 3 bases for V and 8 bases for J; bases not matched to a gene: 6. The CDR3 is 14 residues long. The DNA of the CDR3 is TGTGCCAGCTCACCCCGAGGACAGGGGGGCGAAGCTTTCTTT. As protein: CASSPRGQGGEAFF.

The chain uses TRBV6-5 and TRBJ1-6; 10 bases agree with TRBD1. The length of the CDR3 is 15 residues. With 4 bases clipped from V and 7 bases from J, the junction kept 4 bases outside the gene matches. Per germline, CDR1 MNHEY and CDR2 SVGAGI. CDR3: CASSSGQGRNSPLHF. The CDR3, as DNA: TGTGCCAGCAGTTCGGGACAGGGGAGAAATTCACCCCTCCACTTT.

V is TRBV25-1 and J is TRBJ1-2; D is unresolved. Trimming cost V 5 bases and J 0 bases, with 7 bases left between them. The CDR3 contains 13 residues. Per the germline V gene, CDR1 is MGHDK and CDR2 is SYGVNS. The CDR3 reads CASSIAANYGYTF. The CDR3 coding sequence is TGTGCCAGCAGTATAGCAGCTAACTATGGCTACACCTTC.

V gene TRBV2 combines with J gene TRBJ2-2; TRBD1 aligns across 9 bases. This CDR3 is 17 amino acids long. V lost 5 bases, J lost 4 bases, and 11 bases stayed unmatched. The germline V gene has CDR1 SNHLY and CDR2 FYNNEI. The CDR3 sequence is CASSYTTGGGFTGELFF. The CDR3 DNA is TGTGCCAGCAGTTATACTACAGGGGGCGGTTTCACCGGGGAGCTGTTTTTT.

The chain recombines TRBV27 with TRBJ2-7; 15 bases align to TRBD2. There are 16 residues in the CDR3. CDR1 is MNHEY and CDR2 is SMNVEV in the germline V gene (reference sequence). V gave up 5 bases and J gave up 6 bases; unmatched junction bases: 8. As DNA, the CDR3 is TGTGCCAGCAGTACAAGGGGGACTAGCGGGAGGAGCGAGCAGTACTTC. Its translation is CASSTRGTSGRSEQYF.

This clone came up many times. The chain combines TRBV29-1 with TRBJ1-2, with 7 bases lining up with TRBD1. V shed 4 bases and J 5 bases; nucleotides not matched to a gene: 7. Germline CDR1 and CDR2: SQVTM and ANQGSEA. CDR3 length: 13 amino acids. DNA for the CDR3: TGCAGCGTTGCGGGACAGTCGACGTATGGCTACACCTTC. Amino acids: CSVAGQSTYGYTF.

The chain recombines TRBV19 with TRBJ1-5, with D perhaps TRBD1 (6 bases). V lost 5 bases and J 4 bases, leaving 15 bases between the germline ends. Germline V lookup: CDR1 LNHDA, CDR2 SQIVND (reference sequence). The CDR3 is made up of 15 amino acids. The CDR3 here is CASSAGGGRNQPQHF. The CDR3 region has the DNA TGTGCCAGTAGTGCTGGGGGGGGGCGTAATCAGCCCCAGCATTTT.

CDR3 in amino acids: CASSQDVSLTGELFF. The CDR3 nucleotides are TGCGCCAGCAGCCAAGATGTTTCCCTCACCGGGGAGCTGTTTTTT. J is TRBJ2-2 and V is TRBV4-1; D unclear. This CDR3 comprises 15 residues. V was clipped by 0 bases and J by 4 bases, with 9 bases between them. Germline loops: CDR1 MGHRA, CDR2 YSYEKL.

On this clone itself: Other nucleotide sequences in the sample specify the same CDR3. The chain combines TRBV7-9 with TRBJ1-1; a possible D gene is TRBD1 (6 bases). Germline CDR1 SEHNR, CDR2 FQNEAQ (reference sequence). The CDR3 is 13 residues long. V shed 5 bases and J shed 2 bases, with 9 bases lying between them. CDR3 sequence reads: CASSRGGNTEAFF. DNA of the CDR3: TGTGCCAGCAGCAGAGGGGGAAACACTGAAGCTTTCTTT.

This chain joins TRBV30 and TRBJ1-2; D is undetermined. This CDR3 is built from 15 residues. Per germline, CDR1 GTSNPN and CDR2 SVGIG (reference sequence). Trimming removed 3 bases at V and 0 bases at J, with 14 bases between. CDR3 in amino acids: CAWSPTLGPNYGYTF. CDR3 bases: TGTGCCTGGAGCCCCACTTTGGGCCCTAACTATGGCTACACCTTC.

This chain joins TRBV28 and TRBJ2-1; 9 nucleotides align to TRBD1. V trimming: 6 bases; J trimming: 5 bases; junction bases outside the gene matches: 14. Germline CDR1 MDHEN, CDR2 SYDVKM. CDR3 length equals 17 residues. In DNA form, the CDR3 reads TGTGCCAGCAGCCCTACCGGGACAGGGCAGGAGGACAATGAGCAGTTCTTC. Its protein is CASSPTGTGQEDNEQFF.